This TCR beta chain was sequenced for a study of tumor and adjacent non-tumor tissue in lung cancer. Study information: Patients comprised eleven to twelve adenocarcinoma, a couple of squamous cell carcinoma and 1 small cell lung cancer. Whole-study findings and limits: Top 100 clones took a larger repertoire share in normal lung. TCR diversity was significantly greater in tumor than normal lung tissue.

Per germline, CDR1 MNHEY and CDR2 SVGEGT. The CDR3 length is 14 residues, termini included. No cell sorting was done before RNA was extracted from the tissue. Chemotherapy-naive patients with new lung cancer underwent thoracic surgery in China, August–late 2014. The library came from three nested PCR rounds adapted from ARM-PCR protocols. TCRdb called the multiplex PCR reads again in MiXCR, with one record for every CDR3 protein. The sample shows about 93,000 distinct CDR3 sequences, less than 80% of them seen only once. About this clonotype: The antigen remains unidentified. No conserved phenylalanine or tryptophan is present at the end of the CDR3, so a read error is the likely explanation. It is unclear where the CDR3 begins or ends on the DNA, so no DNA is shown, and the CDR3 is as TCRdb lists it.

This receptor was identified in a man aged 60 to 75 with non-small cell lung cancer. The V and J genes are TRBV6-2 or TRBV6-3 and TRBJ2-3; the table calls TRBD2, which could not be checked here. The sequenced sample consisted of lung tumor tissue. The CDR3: CASSYYGTSGILYL.